This T cell receptor beta chain was identified during a study of T cells in Graves' hyperthyroidism and ophthalmopathy. RNA transcripts served as the template for amplifying TCR beta CDR3 regions. The TCR CDR3 was amplified in a first-round RT-PCR using the HTBI primer set. TCRdb redid the calling of the multiplex PCR reads with MiXCR, one entry per CDR3 protein. The sample consists of hundreds of thousands of distinct CDR3 sequences, around 20% of them appearing once. Trimming cost V 0 bases and J 10 bases, with 9 bases left between them. Germline loops: CDR1 WNHNN, CDR2 SYGVQD (reference sequence). The CDR3 consists of 12 residues.

The chain couples TRBV10-1 to TRBJ1-1; no reliable D call. This receptor was obtained from a young man with Graves' ophthalmopathy. Source material: blood. CDR3 loop: CASSESKGTAFF. The CDR3 coding sequence is TGCGCCAGCAGTGAGTCGAAGGGTACAGCTTTCTTT.